This T cell receptor beta chain originates from a study of T-cell memory formation after mild COVID-19. TCRdb re-called the 5' RACE reads with MiXCR, one entry per CDR3 protein. Of around 200,000 distinct CDR3 sequences in the sample, around 8.8% are singletons; the top ten hold roughly 3.5%. CDR1 is KGHDR and CDR2 is SFDVKD in the germline V gene. The germline V and J ends were trimmed by 3 bases and 6 bases, with 10 bases remaining between them. The CDR3 spans 13 residues. This clonotype showed up just a few times. The rearrangement uses TRBV24-1 and TRBJ1-2; no reliable D call. Sequenced input: PBMCs or a T cell subset sorted from them (not recorded which). This TCR was sampled from a man in his late teens or twenties who had mild COVID-19 (a few samples of this study predate the infection). Cell type and time point are not known. CDR3 bases: TGTGCCACCAGTGATGCCGGGAGGGATGGCTACACCTTC. It is translated as CATSDAGRDGYTF.